The T cell receptor beta chain under discussion was sequenced for a study of neurological immune-mediated disorders (dated by TCRdb to the late 2010s). For the wider study: The study compared peripheral blood TCR-beta repertoires of HTLV-I-associated myelopathy (HAM/TSP) patients, multiple sclerosis patients and healthy controls using UMI-based sequencing. Longitudinal samples, technical triplicates and paired sorted CD4+ and CD8+ T-cell subsets, alongside PBMC samples, were included among the approximately 99 TCR-beta libraries. Longitudinal HAM/TSP donors and healthy donors each had 3 time-points at intervals of about 3-45 months. Of the 68 subjects in the cohort, about 14 were HAM/TSP patients, roughly 35 were multiple sclerosis patients, and 20 were healthy controls. The research as a whole found: The highest TCR clonal expansion was observed in HAM/TSP patients, whereas the lowest was observed in MS patients, even when compared with healthy controls. No identical CDR3 amino acid sequences were shared among expanded clones across subjects, suggesting private TCR-beta repertoires in all groups.

cDNA was synthesized by template-switch 5'RACE using a primer carrying a 10-nucleotide random unique molecular identifier by which each TCR transcript was tagged. Each sequencing run produced over 160 million TCR-beta sequences covering 15-18 subjects. The RNeasy kit was used to extract total RNA. Using the KAPA Real-time Library Amplification kit, TCR-beta VDJ regions were amplified with primers for the TCR constant region and the 5'RACE anchor. Sample indexes and Illumina adaptors were added in a first PCR, and a second PCR then increased library yield. The roughly 650 bp TCR product was size-selected on a 2% E-gel SizeSelection system after Ampure bead purification. Library quality was checked on a Bioanalyzer, concentration was measured with Qubit, and libraries were quantified with the Kapa Library Quantification kit before pooling. An Illumina HiSeq 2500 was used to sequence the libraries paired-end at 2 x 150 bp. To increase sequence diversity, roughly 24-31% phiX was spiked into each library pool. The study's own analysis went as follows. The UMI-based MiGEC pipeline processed quality-filtered reads and removed over 85% of raw TCR sequences during error correction. VDJ genes were aligned to IMGT germline references, and clonotypes were defined by unique CDR3 amino acid sequence plus V-J genes. Clonal expansion, Shannon diversity and CDR3 relatedness were evaluated with VDJtools (CalcPairwiseDistances, ClusterSamples), while phylogenetic trees were built in CLCbio workbench. A clone was classed as expanded if it had 8 or more unique UMIs, a cutoff based on coefficient-of-variation modelling across technical triplicates. Clones were called with MiXCR by TCRdb after fastp trimmed the public reads at Q25, and only in-frame beta chains were retained. One record per CDR3 amino acid sequence lists the most common genes and DNA. The V and J calls shown here were made by TCRdb, not taken from the authors' results. In this sample the table shows approximately 85,000 distinct CDR3 sequences, less than 15% of which occur a single time. Around 5.3% of the sample goes to the ten largest clones.

This clonotype was seen many times. Its specific antigen is unknown. Within one base of it there is no much larger clone, and no base qualities were kept. The time point label, as the study defines it: longitudinal time-point 2. For unsorted PBMC libraries, 2 million PBMCs were used after storage in RNAlater at -80 degrees C until RNA extraction. Peripheral blood was subjected to Ficoll-Hypaque density gradient centrifugation to isolate PBMCs, which were then cryopreserved in liquid nitrogen. Trimming accounts for 4 bases at V and 1 base at J, while the number of junction bases matched to no gene is 4. The CDR3 runs 16 amino acids, cysteine and phenylalanine included. CDR3 DNA only is kept here, 48 bases in frame from base 1. The germline V gene encodes CDR1 MDHEN and CDR2 SYDVKM.

The chain employs TRBV28 and TRBJ2-1, with 10 central nucleotides matching TRBD2. The specimen was PBMCs. This receptor was taken from a female donor with HTLV-1-associated myelopathy (HAM/TSP). The CDR3 region reads CASSSTSGASYNEQFF. Here is the DNA: TGTGCCAGCAGTTCAACTAGCGGGGCTTCCTACAATGAGCAGTTCTTC.